One and the same sample provided the 10 T cell receptor beta chains below, sequenced in a study of technical replicates of blood from a handful of donors. The repertoire was sequenced with immunoSEQ multiplex PCR; TCRdb's copy has only in-frame clones and lacks some. The data hold tens of thousands of clones, with nearly 97% observed a single time. The sequencing sample was made of T cells isolated from PBMCs. The receptors stem from a human donor in good health.

The gene calls are TRBV10-2 and TRBJ2-5; D perhaps matches TRBD1 (7 bases). V lost 4 bases to trimming and J lost 5 bases, with 17 bases between them. This CDR3 comprises 15 residues. The germline V gene has CDR1 WSHSY and CDR2 SAAADI. The CDR3 sequence: CASSAQGGFVETQYF. In DNA, the CDR3 is TGCGCCAGCAGTGCCCAGGGGGGTTTTGTTGAGACCCAGTACTTC.

As to this clone: A junction boundary mismatches the germline segment, possibly from a read error. J is TRBJ2-1 and V is TRBV5-4, with D possibly matching TRBD2 (6 bases). The CDR3 is 15 amino acids. CDR1 is SGHNT, CDR2 YYREEE, per germline (reference sequence). The CDR3 DNA is TGTGCCAGCACCTTGGGTGGGCTAGCGCTGAATGAGCAGTTCTTC. It specifies CASTLGGLALNEQFF.

The chain recombines TRBV19 with TRBJ1-5; 7 nucleotides align to TRBD1. Per the germline V gene, CDR1 is LNHDA and CDR2 is SQIVND (reference sequence). There are 13 residues in the CDR3. V was clipped by 9 bases and J by 3 bases; unmatched bases: 5. The CDR3 sequence: CASRGQINQPQHF. The DNA of the CDR3 is TGTGCCAGCCGGGGACAGATCAATCAGCCCCAGCATTTT.

V usage is TRBV12-2 and J usage is TRBJ2-2; the table gives TRBD2 as D, unverified against the DNA. TRBV12-2 constitutes a pseudogene. The CDR3 has 18 residues. CDR3 amino acids: CASRLATSGGFYTGELFF. The CDR3 DNA reads TGTGCAAGTCGCTTAGCGACTAGCGGGGGGTTTTACACCGGGGAGCTGTTTTTT.

The V call is TRBV6-1, the J call TRBJ1-5; D is uncertain. The V gene's germline CDR1 is MNHNS and CDR2 SASEGT. The CDR3 spans 13 residues. The V end lost 8 bases, the J end lost 0 bases, and 8 bases lay between the germline ends. The CDR3 reads CASRSNSNQPQHF. In DNA, the CDR3 is TGTGCCAGCCGGAGTAATAGCAATCAGCCCCAGCATTTT.

The rearrangement joins TRBV5-1 to TRBJ2-7, with TRBD1 as a possible D gene (5 bases). The CDR3 sequence is 16 residues long. Germline V gene data show CDR1 as SGHRS and CDR2 as YFSETQ. Trimming took off 3 bases at V and 4 bases at J, with 20 bases between the two ends. Here the CDR3 reads CASSSAKNTGAYEQYF. DNA of the CDR3: TGCGCCAGCAGCTCAGCCAAAAACACAGGAGCTTACGAGCAGTACTTC.

The V call is TRBV6-1, the J call TRBJ2-2; 9 bases match TRBD2. With V trimmed by 6 bases and J by 9 bases, 8 bases remained unmatched. The CDR3 runs 14 residues. Looked up from germline, CDR1 is MNHNS and CDR2 is SASEGT. The chain's CDR3 is CASRSSREGRELFF. CDR3 in DNA: TGTGCCAGCAGGAGCTCGCGGGAGGGACGGGAGCTGTTTTTT.

The chain uses TRBV12-5 and TRBJ1-5; D gene unclear. The CDR3 covers 17 residues. V shed 4 bases and J shed 2 bases, with 18 bases lying between them. Germline lookup yields CDR1 LGHNT and CDR2 FRNRAP. CDR3 DNA sequence: TGTGCTAGTGGTTCCCCCCACGGGGAGGATGGCAATCAGCCCCAGCATTTT. It is translated as CASGSPHGEDGNQPQHF. Complete variable domain (other parts from reference TRBV12-5 and TRBJ1-5): DARVTQTPRHKVTEMGQEVTMRCQPILGHNTVFWYRQTMMQGLELLAYFRNRAPLDDSGMPKDRFSAEMPDATLATLKIQPSEPRDSAVYFCASGSPHGEDGNQPQHFGDGTRLSIL.

The chain joins TRBV6-5 to TRBJ2-7, with D perhaps TRBD1 (6 bases). The length of the CDR3 is 15 residues. V was shortened by 1 base and J by 3 bases, with 13 bases between the two germline ends. The V gene's germline CDR1 is MNHEY and CDR2 SVGAGI. The CDR3 sequence is CASSYLQGKNYEQYF. CDR3 in DNA: TGTGCCAGCAGTTACTTGCAGGGGAAAAACTACGAGCAGTACTTC.

This chain links TRBV2 with TRBJ2-7; 12 bases agree with TRBD2. The V gene's germline CDR1 is SNHLY and CDR2 FYNNEI. CDR3 length equals 17 residues. Germline trimming cut 3 bases from V and 1 base from J; bases unmatched to any gene: 7. Written as DNA, the CDR3 is TGTGCCAGCAGTGAGGGGTTCGGGACTAGCGGGTCCTACGAGCAGTACTTC. It is translated as CASSEGFGTSGSYEQYF.